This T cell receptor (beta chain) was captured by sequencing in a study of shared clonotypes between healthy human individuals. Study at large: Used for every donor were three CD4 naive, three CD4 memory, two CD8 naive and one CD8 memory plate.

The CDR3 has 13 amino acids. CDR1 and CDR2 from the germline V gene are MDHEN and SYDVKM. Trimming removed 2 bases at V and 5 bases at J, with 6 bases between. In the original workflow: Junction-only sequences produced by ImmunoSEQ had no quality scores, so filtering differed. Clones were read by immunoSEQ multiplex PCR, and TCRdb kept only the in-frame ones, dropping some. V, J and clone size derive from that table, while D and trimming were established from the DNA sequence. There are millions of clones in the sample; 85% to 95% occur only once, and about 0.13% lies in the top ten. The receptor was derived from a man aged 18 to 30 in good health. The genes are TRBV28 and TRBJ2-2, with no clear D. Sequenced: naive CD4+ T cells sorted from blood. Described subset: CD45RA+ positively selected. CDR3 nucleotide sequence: TGTGCCAGCAGTTTACGGCCAACCGGGGAGCTGTTTTTT. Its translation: CASSLRPTGELFF.